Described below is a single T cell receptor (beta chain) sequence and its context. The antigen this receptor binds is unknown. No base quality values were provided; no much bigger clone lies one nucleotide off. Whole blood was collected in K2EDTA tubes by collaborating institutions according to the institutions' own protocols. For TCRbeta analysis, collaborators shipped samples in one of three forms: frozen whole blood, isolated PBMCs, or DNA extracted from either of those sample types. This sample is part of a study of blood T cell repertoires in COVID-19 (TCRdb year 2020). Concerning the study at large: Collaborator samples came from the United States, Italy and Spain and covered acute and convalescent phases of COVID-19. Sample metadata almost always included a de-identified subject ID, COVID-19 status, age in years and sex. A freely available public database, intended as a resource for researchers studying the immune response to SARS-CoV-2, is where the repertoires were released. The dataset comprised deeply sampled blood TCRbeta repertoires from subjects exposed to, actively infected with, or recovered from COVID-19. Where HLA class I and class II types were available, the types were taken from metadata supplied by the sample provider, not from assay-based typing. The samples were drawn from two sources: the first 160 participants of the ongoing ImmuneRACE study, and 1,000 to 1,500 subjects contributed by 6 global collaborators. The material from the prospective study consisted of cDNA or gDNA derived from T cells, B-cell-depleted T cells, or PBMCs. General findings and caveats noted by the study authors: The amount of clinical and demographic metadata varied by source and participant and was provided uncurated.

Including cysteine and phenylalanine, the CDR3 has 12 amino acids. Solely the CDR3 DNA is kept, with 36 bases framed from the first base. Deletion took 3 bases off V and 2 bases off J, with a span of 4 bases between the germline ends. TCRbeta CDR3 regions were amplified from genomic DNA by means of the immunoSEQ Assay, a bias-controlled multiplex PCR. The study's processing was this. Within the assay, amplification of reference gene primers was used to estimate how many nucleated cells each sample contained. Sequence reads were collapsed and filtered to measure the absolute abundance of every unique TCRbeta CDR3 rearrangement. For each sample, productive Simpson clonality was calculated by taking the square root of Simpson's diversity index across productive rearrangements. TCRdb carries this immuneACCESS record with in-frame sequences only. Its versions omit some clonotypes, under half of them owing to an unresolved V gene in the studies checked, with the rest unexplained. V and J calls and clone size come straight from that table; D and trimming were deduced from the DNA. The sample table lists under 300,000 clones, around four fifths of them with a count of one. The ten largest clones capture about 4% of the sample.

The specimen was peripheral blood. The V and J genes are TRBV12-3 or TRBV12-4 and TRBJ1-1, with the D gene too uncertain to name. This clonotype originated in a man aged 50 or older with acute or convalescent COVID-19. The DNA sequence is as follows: TGTGCCAGCAGTTTCTCCAACACTGAAGCTTTCTTT. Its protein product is CASSFSNTEAFF.